This TCR beta chain comes out of a study of T-cell memory formation after mild COVID-19. Study conclusions and caveats: Proof of SARS-CoV-2 specificity was absent for the second-wave clones that crested on day 37. Pre-infection memory held some responding clones, suggesting pre-existing cross-reactive T cells responded.

Libraries for TCRalpha and TCRbeta carried sample barcodes and unique molecular identifiers via 5'RACE. TCRdb ran MiXCR on the 5' RACE reads and lists one entry per CDR3 protein. The data hold 190,000 or so distinct CDR3 sequences, with roughly a tenth observed a single time. This clonotype was seen a few times. Its antigen remains unidentified. Source material: PBMCs or a T cell subset sorted from them (not recorded which). The receptor comes from a young man who had mild COVID-19 (a few samples of this study predate the infection). Cell type and time point are not known.

CDR3 amino acids: CASSDRYQLNNSPLHF. The CDR3 coding sequence is TGTGCCAGCAGTGACAGATATCAGCTAAATAATTCACCCCTCCACTTT. J is TRBJ1-6 and V is TRBV25-1; D gene ambiguous. Germline assignment: CDR1 MGHDK and CDR2 SYGVNS. The CDR3 consists of 16 residues. Trimming took off 3 bases at V and 5 bases at J, with 14 bases between the two ends.